These 32 T cell receptor beta chains originate from one sample sequenced in a study of blood T cell repertoires in COVID-19. The protocol was immunoSEQ multiplex PCR, while the TCRdb copy is restricted to in-frame clones and leaves out a portion. Among around 200,000 clones listed, 75% to 90% were seen once. The sequencing sample was made of PBMCs or T cells enriched from blood (not recorded which). The receptors were sampled from a woman in her 30s who had been exposed to COVID-19.

This clone was counted a single time. The gene calls are TRBV5-1 and TRBJ1-2, with TRBD1 identical over 10 bases. From germline, CDR1 is SGHRS and CDR2 YFSETQ. CDR3 length: 15 residues. V lost 3 bases, J lost 4 bases, and 6 bases stayed unmatched. CDR3 sequence: CASSWGDRGSYGYTF. The CDR3 bases are TGCGCCAGCAGCTGGGGGGACAGGGGAAGCTATGGCTACACCTTC. The variable domain in full, completed from reference TRBV5-1 and TRBJ1-2, reads KAGVTQTPRYLIKTRGQQVTLSCSPISGHRSVSWYQQTPGQGLQFLFEYFSETQRNKGNFPGRFSGRQFSNSRSEMNVSTLELGDSALYLCASSWGDRGSYGYTFGSGTRLTVV.

V and J are TRBV9 and TRBJ1-2; 7 bases line up with TRBD1. Per germline, CDR1 SGDLS and CDR2 YYNGEE. J gave up 7 bases and V 2 bases, and 11 bases lay outside the gene matches. The CDR3 covers 15 residues. As DNA, the CDR3 is TGTGCCAGCAGCGTTCAATCACAGGGGTCGGGTGGCTACACCTTC. Its protein is CASSVQSQGSGGYTF.

The chain has TRBV6-5 and TRBJ2-7, with D perhaps TRBD2 (6 bases). Germline V CDR1 and CDR2: MNHEY, SVGAGI. The CDR3 sequence is 16 residues long. Deletions cut 2 bases from V and 7 bases from J, with 21 bases between. CDR3 sequence (DNA): TGTGCCAGCAGTTACATTCCGGGACTGAAAGTAGGAGAGCAGTACTTC. Residues: CASSYIPGLKVGEQYF.

The chain is built from TRBV19 and TRBJ1-3; the D gene is possibly TRBD1 (6 bases). This CDR3 contains 17 residues. Trimming cost V 5 bases and J 0 bases, with 17 bases left between them. Germline-derived CDR1 and CDR2 are LNHDA and SQIVND (reference sequence). CDR3 in amino acids: CASSSLLNRASGNTIYF. CDR3 sequence (DNA): TGTGCCAGTAGTTCGCTTTTGAACAGGGCCTCTGGAAACACCATATATTTT.

The V and J genes are TRBV5-1 and TRBJ2-6; 8 bases are a match to TRBD1. CDR3 length: 15 amino acids. The junction had 3 bases not matched to a gene; V was cut back by 3 bases and J by 4 bases. Germline V gives CDR1 SGHRS, CDR2 YFSETQ. For the CDR3, the DNA is TGCGCCAGCAGCTCCAGGGGGCCAGGGGCCAACGTCCTGACTTTC. It encodes CASSSRGPGANVLTF.

A single count supports this clone. The genes are TRBV12-3 or TRBV12-4 and TRBJ2-1; possibly TRBD1 for D (5 bases). V shed 6 bases and J shed 6 bases, with 6 bases lying between them. CDR3 length: 11 amino acids. In DNA form, the CDR3 reads TGTGCCAGCAGGGGGCGCAATGAGCAGTTCTTC. Its translation: CASRGRNEQFF.

This clone was recorded once. This sequence joins TRBV7-2 and TRBJ2-3, with a weak D call TRBD1 (7 bases). The CDR3 length is 16 residues. Looked up from germline, CDR1 is SGHTA and CDR2 is FQGNSA. V lost 5 bases, J lost 5 bases, and 20 bases lay in between. CDR3 residues: CASSPVGRGREDTQYF. CDR3 in DNA: TGTGCCAGCAGCCCCGTTGGTAGGGGGCGGGAAGATACGCAGTATTTT.

The chain is built from TRBV6-6 and TRBJ1-5; TRBD1 is a possible D gene (5 bases). V lost 3 bases and J 1 base, leaving 7 bases between the germline ends. CDR1 is MNHNY and CDR2 is SVGAGI in the germline V gene (reference sequence). The CDR3 loop spans 14 amino acids. This CDR3 is CASSYQGSNQPQHF. The DNA of the CDR3 is TGTGCCAGCAGTTATCAGGGCAGCAATCAGCCCCAGCATTTT.

The V gene is TRBV7-9, the J gene TRBJ2-7; the match to TRBD2 covers 7 bases. This CDR3 has 15 residues. J lost 7 bases, V lost 4 bases, and 13 bases had no gene match. Germline CDR1 is SEHNR and CDR2 is FQNEAQ (reference sequence). CDR3 bases: TGTGCCAGCAGCTCTCATGGGGAGGGCTTTCTGGAGCAGTACTTC. It yields the protein CASSSHGEGFLEQYF.

The rearrangement links TRBV11-3 to TRBJ1-1, with D tentatively TRBD1 (6 bases). Trimming took 4 bases from V and 6 from J, leaving 15 bases between them. Germline loops: CDR1 SGHNT, CDR2 YENEEA. This CDR3 contains 14 residues. CDR3 region: CASSSGGGLSEAFF. As DNA, the CDR3 is TGTGCCAGCAGCTCCGGGGGGGGCTTATCTGAAGCTTTCTTT.

The chain joins TRBV5-8 to TRBJ1-2, with D hard to call. The CDR3 spans 16 residues. V was cut by 0 bases and J by 2 bases, with 14 bases left in between. The germline V gene encodes CDR1 SGHTS and CDR2 YDEGEE. CDR3 amino acids: CASSLVRGSQNYGYTF. The DNA for the CDR3 is TGTGCCAGCAGCTTGGTTCGGGGTAGTCAGAACTATGGCTACACCTTC.

The rearrangement uses TRBV19 and TRBJ2-4; 7 nucleotides align to TRBD1. This CDR3 contains 18 residues. The germline V gene encodes CDR1 LNHDA and CDR2 SQIVND (reference sequence). V shed 2 bases and J 1 base; nucleotides not matched to a gene: 11. CDR3 in DNA: TGTGCCAGTAGTATAACTTTTGCCAGGGGGTTGGCCAAAAACATTCAGTACTTC. Translation: CASSITFARGLAKNIQYF.

Here the CDR3 DNA reads TGTGCCAGCAGCGTAGAACAGGGTTCTGCCGAGCAGTACTTC. Protein product: CASSVEQGSAEQYF. This sequence joins TRBV9 and TRBJ2-7; D is perhaps TRBD1 (6 bases). Germline CDR1 is SGDLS and CDR2 is YYNGEE. The V end lost 0 bases, the J end lost 6 bases, and 13 bases lay between the germline ends. The CDR3 extends over 14 amino acids.

The chain is built from TRBV20-1 and TRBJ1-1; 7 positions agree with TRBD1. Losses at the gene ends were 3 bases for V and 0 bases for J; bases not matched to a gene: 7. Germline V gene sequence: CDR1 DFQATT, CDR2 SNEGSKA (reference sequence). The CDR3 covers 15 residues. The CDR3: CSASSGGFMNTEAFF. The CDR3 region has the DNA TGCAGTGCTAGTTCAGGGGGTTTCATGAACACTGAAGCTTTCTTT.

V usage is TRBV7-2 and J usage is TRBJ2-2; D remains unclear. The CDR3 runs 14 residues. V was clipped by 1 base and J by 7 bases, with 10 bases between them. Per the germline V gene, CDR1 is SGHTA and CDR2 is FQGNSA. This CDR3 is CASSLETIYGELFF. In DNA, the CDR3 is TGTGCCAGCAGCTTAGAAACTATTTACGGGGAGCTGTTTTTT.

This rearrangement joins TRBV5-5 to TRBJ2-4, with D perhaps TRBD1 (5 bases). V lost 1 base, J lost 0 bases, and 14 bases lay in between. This CDR3 is built from 17 residues. CDR1 is SGHKS, CDR2 YYEKEE, per germline (reference sequence). As DNA, the CDR3 is TGTGCCAGCAGCTTGAGGCAGGGCCCACTAGCCAAAAACATTCAGTACTTC. Encoded protein: CASSLRQGPLAKNIQYF.

J is TRBJ1-2 and V is TRBV3-1 (or the pseudogene TRBV3-2), with D perhaps matching TRBD1 (6 bases). The CDR3 runs to 14 residues. Trimming left V 4 bases short and J 5 bases short, with 14 bases between. Germline V gene sequence: CDR1 LGHDT, CDR2 YNNKEL (reference sequence). The CDR3 DNA reads TGTGCCAGCAGCCCTGCCGCAGGGGCGTATGGCTACACCTTC. This translates into CASSPAAGAYGYTF.

V gene TRBV28 combines with J gene TRBJ1-6; no definite D call. The V gene's germline CDR1 is MDHEN and CDR2 SYDVKM. The CDR3 loop spans 18 amino acids. V was shortened by 6 bases and J by 1 base, with 19 bases between the two germline ends. As DNA, the CDR3 is TGTGCCAGCAGCTCTACCGTGGAGGCCGGTTCCTATAATTCACCCCTCCACTTT. Its translation: CASSSTVEAGSYNSPLHF.

The chain recombines TRBV19 with TRBJ1-2, with D perhaps matching TRBD1 (6 bases). V was shortened by 6 bases and J by 5 bases, with 10 bases between the two germline ends. The CDR3 spans 12 residues. Germline assignment: CDR1 LNHDA and CDR2 SQIVND (reference sequence). The CDR3 region has the DNA TGTGCCAGTAGGGGGGGGCGGTATGGCTACACCTTC. Translated: CASRGGRYGYTF.

The chain employs TRBV5-1 and TRBJ2-7, with D possibly TRBD1 on 6 matching bases. Trimming removed 6 bases from V and 0 bases from J, with 19 bases in between. The germline V gene has CDR1 SGHRS and CDR2 YFSETQ. This CDR3 is 16 amino acids long. The CDR3 spells CASKTLTGKVSYEQYF. CDR3 bases: TGCGCCAGCAAAACTCTGACAGGTAAAGTCTCCTACGAGCAGTACTTC. Looking up the rest from reference TRBV5-1 and TRBJ2-7 gives the full variable domain: KAGVTQTPRYLIKTRGQQVTLSCSPISGHRSVSWYQQTPGQGLQFLFEYFSETQRNKGNFPGRFSGRQFSNSRSEMNVSTLELGDSALYLCASKTLTGKVSYEQYFGPGTRLTVT.

V and J are TRBV19 and TRBJ1-5, with a weak D call TRBD1 (5 bases). The V gene lost 3 bases and the J gene lost 3 bases, with 15 bases spanning the gap. CDR3 size: 16 residues. Germline loops: CDR1 LNHDA, CDR2 SQIVND (reference sequence). This chain's CDR3 is CASSIGGARVNQPQHF. As DNA, the CDR3 is TGTGCCAGTAGTATCGGCGGGGCCCGAGTCAATCAGCCCCAGCATTTT.

The genes are TRBV12-5 and TRBJ1-1, with a possible D match to TRBD1 (6 bases). This CDR3 is 14 amino acids long. Trimming removed 6 bases from V and 6 bases from J, with 17 bases in between. Germline CDR1 and CDR2: LGHNT and FRNRAP. CDR3 amino acids: CASGREGGRPEAFF. Here the CDR3 DNA reads TGTGCTAGTGGCCGAGAGGGGGGGAGGCCTGAAGCTTTCTTT.

The genes are TRBV5-1 and TRBJ1-2; TRBD1 agrees at 9 bases. The CDR3 loop spans 16 amino acids. Trimming at V came to 3 bases and at J to 8 bases, leaving 14 bases not matched to a gene. CDR1 is SGHRS, CDR2 YFSETQ, per germline. The CDR3 reads CASSSITVQGATGYTF. DNA of the CDR3: TGCGCCAGCAGCTCCATTACCGTACAGGGGGCGACGGGCTACACCTTC.

This clone has only one observation. The chain couples TRBV29-1 to TRBJ2-3; D is uncertain. The CDR3 is made up of 13 amino acids. Germline CDR1 and CDR2: SQVTM and ANQGSEA. V was shortened by 4 bases and J by 0 bases, with 8 bases between the two germline ends. This CDR3 is CSVGAQSTDTQYF. The DNA of the CDR3 is TGCAGCGTTGGAGCACAGAGCACAGATACGCAGTATTTT.

J is TRBJ2-4 and V is TRBV5-1, with D maybe TRBD2 (5 bases). The CDR3 has 14 residues. Trimming removed 0 bases at V and 5 bases at J, with 9 bases between. Germline V gene lookup returns CDR1 SGHRS and CDR2 YFSETQ. The CDR3 DNA follows: TGCGCCAGCAGCTTGGTAGGCGGGCAAAACATTCAGTACTTC. It codes for CASSLVGGQNIQYF.

The chain carries TRBV19 and TRBJ2-4; perhaps TRBD1 as D (6 bases). The CDR3 is made up of 20 amino acids. The V end lost 0 bases, the J end lost 0 bases, and 21 bases lay between the germline ends. The germline V gene encodes CDR1 LNHDA and CDR2 SQIVND (reference sequence). The CDR3 sequence is CASSIDYRDTHFLAKNIQYF. CDR3 DNA sequence: TGTGCCAGTAGTATAGATTACCGGGACACCCACTTTCTAGCCAAAAACATTCAGTACTTC. Filled out from reference TRBV19 and TRBJ2-4, the complete variable domain reads DGGITQSPKYLFRKEGQNVTLSCEQNLNHDAMYWYRQDPGQGLRLIYYSQIVNDFQKGDIAEGYSVSREKKESFPLTVTSAQKNPTAFYLCASSIDYRDTHFLAKNIQYFGAGTRLSVL.

Here the CDR3 reads CASSARPGQGSGNTIYF. For the CDR3, the DNA is TGTGCCAGCAGCGCCAGACCGGGACAGGGCTCTGGAAACACCATATATTTT. The gene calls are TRBV9 and TRBJ1-3, with 9 bases fitting TRBD1. After removal of 3 bases from V and 0 bases from J, the junction contained 7 bases not matched to a gene. CDR1 is SGDLS and CDR2 is YYNGEE in the germline V gene. The CDR3 loop spans 17 amino acids. The whole variable domain, filled in from reference TRBV9 and TRBJ1-3, reads DSGVTQTPKHLITATGQRVTLRCSPRSGDLSVYWYQQSLDQGLQFLIQYYNGEERAKGNILERFSAQQFPDLHSELNLSSLELGDSALYFCASSARPGQGSGNTIYFGEGSWLTVV.

The chain recombines TRBV2 with TRBJ2-3; 9 bases agree with TRBD2. After removal of 5 bases from V and 6 bases from J, the junction contained 21 bases not matched to a gene. The germline V gene encodes CDR1 SNHLY and CDR2 FYNNEI. This CDR3 is 19 amino acids long. CDR3 sequence (DNA): TGTGCCAGCAGTTACACTCCGCCTTTGGCGGGGGGGCCGGTGGATACGCAGTATTTT. Its protein product is CASSYTPPLAGGPVDTQYF.

V and J are TRBV19 and TRBJ2-1, with 13 positions matching TRBD2. Trimming cost V 5 bases and J 7 bases; bases outside gene matches: 8. This CDR3 is built from 16 residues. From germline, CDR1 is LNHDA and CDR2 SQIVND (reference sequence). The CDR3 nucleotides are TGTGCCAGTAGTCTCCCCGGGACTAGCGGGGTGAATGAGCAGTTCTTC. This sequence encodes CASSLPGTSGVNEQFF.

J is TRBJ2-7 and V is TRBV6-1; 8 bases are shared with TRBD1. CDR3 length: 13 residues. V was pared by 5 bases and J by 1 base, with 1 base of the junction left unmatched. Germline assignment: CDR1 MNHNS and CDR2 SASEGT. CDR3 in DNA: TGTGCCAGCAGTCGGACAGGGTCCTACGAGCAGTACTTC. It translates to CASSRTGSYEQYF.

V gene TRBV14 combines with J gene TRBJ1-6; D ambiguous. Trimming removed 3 bases from V and 0 bases from J, with 9 bases in between. CDR1 SGHDN and CDR2 FVKESK come from the germline V gene. The length of the CDR3 is 16 residues. This CDR3 reads CASSHHTSSYNSPLHF. The CDR3 coding sequence is TGTGCCAGCAGCCACCACACCAGCTCCTATAATTCACCCCTCCACTTT.

This clone has only one observation. V usage is TRBV5-4 and J usage is TRBJ2-7; TRBD2 might be the D (5 bases). Germline V gives CDR1 SGHNT, CDR2 YYREEE (reference sequence). The V end was cut by 0 bases, the J end by 5 bases, with 12 bases between. The CDR3 runs 14 residues. The CDR3 bases are TGTGCCAGCAGCTTGGACCCGGGGATCAACGAGCAGTACTTC. Translated, it gives CASSLDPGINEQYF.